This passage covers 19 T cell receptor beta chains from one sample sequenced in a study of OX40 agonist ivuxolimab in advanced cancers. Method: immunoSEQ multiplex PCR; TCRdb's copy keeps in-frame clones and lacks some. The profile shows 75,000 to 80,000 clones, about 83% of them singletons. Sequences were derived from CD4+ or CD8+ T cells sorted from blood, sampled in a trial of the OX40 agonist ivuxolimab. These receptor sequences come from an adult with an advanced solid tumor such as melanoma, head and neck, liver or kidney cancer.

This clone showed up just once. The V and J genes are TRBV11-2 and TRBJ2-7; TRBD2 might be the D (5 bases). The CDR3 runs 14 residues. Between the trimmed V and J ends, which lost 1 base and 6 bases, there was a span of 13 bases. CDR1 and CDR2 (germline): SGHAT, FQNNGV. Here the CDR3 DNA reads TGTGCCAGCAGCTTAGGGCTAGCTTCGGGCGAGCAGTACTTC. Protein product: CASSLGLASGEQYF.

CDR3 loop: CASSPRGGRGTEAFF. The CDR3, as DNA: TGTGCCAGCTCACCAAGAGGGGGGCGAGGCACTGAAGCTTTCTTT. This chain connects TRBV18 to TRBJ1-1; weak D call: TRBD1 (6 bases). From germline, CDR1 is KGHSH and CDR2 LQKENI. Trimming removed 2 bases at V and 4 bases at J, with 14 bases between. CDR3 length: 15 amino acids. The complete variable domain, with remaining parts taken from reference TRBV18 and TRBJ1-1, reads NAGVMQNPRHLVRRRGQEARLRCSPMKGHSHVYWYRQLPEEGLKFMVYLQKENIIDESGMPKERFSAEFPKEGPSILRIQQVVRGDSAAYFCASSPRGGRGTEAFFGQGTRLTVV.

The rearrangement joins TRBV5-1 to TRBJ2-3; D possibly matches TRBD1 or TRBD2 (5 bases each). Germline-derived CDR1 and CDR2 are SGHRS and YFSETQ. The CDR3 loop spans 15 amino acids. The V end was cut by 6 bases, the J end by 1 base, with 15 bases between. Here the CDR3 DNA reads TGCGCCAGCACCCCGGGACGGTTAGGCACAGATACGCAGTATTTT. Translation gives CASTPGRLGTDTQYF. The full variable domain, rest sourced from reference TRBV5-1 and TRBJ2-3, is KAGVTQTPRYLIKTRGQQVTLSCSPISGHRSVSWYQQTPGQGLQFLFEYFSETQRNKGNFPGRFSGRQFSNSRSEMNVSTLELGDSALYLCASTPGRLGTDTQYFGPGTRLTVL.

The J gene is TRBJ2-7, the V gene TRBV30, with D possibly TRBD1 on 5 matching bases. Germline V gene lookup returns CDR1 GTSNPN and CDR2 SVGIG (reference sequence). The V gene lost 1 base and the J gene lost 6 bases, with 13 bases spanning the gap. This CDR3 spans 13 amino acids. In DNA form, the CDR3 reads TGTGCCTGGAGTGGTCCAGGGTTTGGCGAGCAGTACTTC. Amino acids: CAWSGPGFGEQYF.

The sample holds one count of this clone. The rearrangement links TRBV5-5 to TRBJ1-1, with D unclear. Trimming stripped 2 bases from V and 0 bases from J, with 8 bases between. The CDR3 runs 14 residues. Germline CDR1 is SGHKS and CDR2 is YYEKEE (reference sequence). The CDR3 region is CASSLNRMNTEAFF. The CDR3 nucleotides are TGTGCCAGCAGCTTAAACAGAATGAACACTGAAGCTTTCTTT.

A remark on this clone: This CDR3 is also generated by other DNA sequences in the sample. The chain combines TRBV28 with TRBJ1-5, with no clear D. The CDR3 spans 13 residues. Germline V gene data show CDR1 as MDHEN and CDR2 as SYDVKM. V was cut by 3 bases and J by 1 base, with 4 bases left in between. In DNA, the CDR3 is TGTGCCAGCAGTTTTTCAAGCAATCAGCCCCAGCATTTT. It codes for CASSFSSNQPQHF.

The chain recombines TRBV7-9 with TRBJ2-3; D ambiguous. The CDR3 loop spans 14 amino acids. In germline, CDR1 is SEHNR, CDR2 FQNEAQ (reference sequence). V shed 1 base and J shed 2 bases, with 7 bases lying between them. The CDR3, as DNA: TGTGCCAGCAGCTTAGGGTCGGACACAGATACGCAGTATTTT. Protein: CASSLGSDTDTQYF.

The V gene is TRBV7-2, the J gene TRBJ2-1; the D gene is possibly TRBD2 (8 bases). V was pared by 5 bases and J by 9 bases, with 20 bases between. CDR1 and CDR2 from the germline V gene are SGHTA and FQGNSA. This CDR3 contains 15 residues. The CDR3 DNA sequence: TGTGCCAGCAGCCAGGGGGGGACTAGTCTTATTGAGCAGTTCTTC. Residues: CASSQGGTSLIEQFF.

V usage is TRBV7-2 and J usage is TRBJ2-7; D ambiguous. This CDR3 is 14 amino acids long. V gave up 1 base and J gave up 2 bases, with 9 bases separating them. CDR1 is SGHTA and CDR2 is FQGNSA in the germline V gene. The CDR3 region is CASSLEKGPYEQYF. DNA of the CDR3: TGTGCCAGCAGCTTAGAGAAAGGTCCCTACGAGCAGTACTTC.

DNA for the CDR3: TGTGCCTGGAGTGTAGGACAGTCCTCTGGAAACACCATATATTTT. Translating gives CAWSVGQSSGNTIYF. The J gene is TRBJ1-3, the V gene TRBV30; tentative D call: TRBD1 (6 bases). The CDR3 is 15 amino acids. With 0 bases removed from V and 0 bases from J, the gap between germline ends came to 9 bases. Germline V gene data show CDR1 as GTSNPN and CDR2 as SVGIG (reference sequence).

This clone has a handful of counts. This chain uses TRBV11-2 with TRBJ1-3, with a tentative D call TRBD1 (5 bases). Trimming stripped 5 bases from V and 4 bases from J, with 12 bases between. CDR3 length: 14 residues. Germline CDR1 and CDR2: SGHAT and FQNNGV. CDR3 amino acids: CASSGGRDGNTIYF. The CDR3 region has the DNA TGTGCCAGCAGCGGCGGCAGGGACGGAAACACCATATATTTT.

The chain links TRBV5-1 to TRBJ2-5, with D unresolved. This CDR3 contains 12 residues. CDR1 and CDR2 (germline): SGHRS, YFSETQ. Trimming cost V 3 bases and J 4 bases, with 7 bases left between them. The CDR3 reads CASSSTGETQYF. The CDR3, as DNA: TGCGCCAGCAGCTCTACTGGAGAGACCCAGTACTTC.

The rearrangement joins TRBV6-1 to TRBJ1-2, with a weak D call TRBD1 (5 bases). Germline lookup yields CDR1 MNHNS and CDR2 SASEGT. The CDR3 is made up of 16 amino acids. The V end lost 3 bases, the J end lost 6 bases, and 20 bases lay between the germline ends. The chain's CDR3 is CASSEGGGSGNDGYTF. DNA of the CDR3: TGTGCCAGCAGTGAGGGAGGAGGATCAGGGAACGATGGCTACACCTTC.

The rearrangement joins TRBV5-6 to TRBJ2-3; D unresolved. CDR1 and CDR2 from the germline V gene are SGHDT and YYEEEE. Trimming left V 4 bases short and J 0 bases short, with 12 bases between. The CDR3 runs 15 residues. The CDR3: CASSHSVNSTDTQYF. The DNA of the CDR3 is TGTGCCAGCAGCCACTCTGTGAATAGCACAGATACGCAGTATTTT.

V and J are TRBV7-8 and TRBJ2-3; tentatively, D is TRBD2 (5 bases). Germline V gene data show CDR1 as SGHVS and CDR2 as FQNEAQ. Trimming cost V 2 bases and J 5 bases, with 17 bases left between them. The CDR3 spans 16 residues. This CDR3 is CASSLRKPRGQDTQYF. As DNA, the CDR3 is TGTGCCAGCAGCTTAAGGAAACCACGGGGTCAAGATACGCAGTATTTT.

The chain links TRBV5-4 to TRBJ2-1, with D unclear. CDR1 SGHNT and CDR2 YYREEE come from the germline V gene (reference sequence). Trimming took off 3 bases at V and 5 bases at J, with 9 bases between the two ends. CDR3 length: 13 residues. CDR3 protein: CASSYDSNNEQFF. In DNA form, the CDR3 reads TGTGCCAGCAGCTATGACTCGAACAATGAGCAGTTCTTC.

The V and J genes are TRBV4-2 and TRBJ1-5, with a weak D call TRBD1 (6 bases). The germline V gene has CDR1 LGHNA and CDR2 YNFKEQ. Trimming took 0 bases from V and 5 from J, leaving 11 bases between them. The CDR3 totals 15 residues. The CDR3 coding sequence is TGTGCCAGCAGCCAAGAGAGCAGGGGATATCAGCCCCAGCATTTT. Translation gives CASSQESRGYQPQHF.

This sequence joins TRBV19 and TRBJ2-3; D not resolved. The CDR3 loop spans 16 amino acids. Trimming removed 0 bases from V and 5 bases from J, with 15 bases in between. CDR1 is LNHDA, CDR2 SQIVND, per germline (reference sequence). The CDR3, as DNA: TGTGCCAGTAGTATAGATCTGGCAGGCCGGGTAGATACGCAGTATTTT. This codes for CASSIDLAGRVDTQYF.

V usage is TRBV7-8 and J usage is TRBJ1-1; D not certain. CDR3 length equals 14 residues. Trimming took off 6 bases at V and 1 base at J, with 12 bases between the two ends. The germline CDR1 and CDR2 sequences are SGHVS and FQNEAQ. The CDR3 loop is CASRDSTQNTEAFF. The CDR3 DNA reads as TGTGCCAGCAGGGATTCTACACAGAACACTGAAGCTTTCTTT.